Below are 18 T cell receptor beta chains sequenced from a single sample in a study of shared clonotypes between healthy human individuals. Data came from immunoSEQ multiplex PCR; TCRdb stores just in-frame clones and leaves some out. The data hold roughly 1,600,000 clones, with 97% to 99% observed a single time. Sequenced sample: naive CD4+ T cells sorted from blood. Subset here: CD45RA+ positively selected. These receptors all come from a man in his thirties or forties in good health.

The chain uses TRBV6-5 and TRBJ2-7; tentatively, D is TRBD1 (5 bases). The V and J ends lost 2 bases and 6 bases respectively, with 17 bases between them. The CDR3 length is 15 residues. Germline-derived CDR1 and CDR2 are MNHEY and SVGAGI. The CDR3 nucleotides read TGTGCCAGCAGTTACCGACAGCGTACCCTAAGCGAGCAGTACTTC. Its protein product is CASSYRQRTLSEQYF.

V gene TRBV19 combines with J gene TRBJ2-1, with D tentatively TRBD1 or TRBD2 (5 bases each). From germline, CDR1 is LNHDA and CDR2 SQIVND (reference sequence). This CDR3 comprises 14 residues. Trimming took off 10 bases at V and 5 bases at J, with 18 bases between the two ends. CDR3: CATTQGARHNEQFF. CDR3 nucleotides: TGTGCCACCACCCAGGGAGCTAGACACAATGAGCAGTTCTTC. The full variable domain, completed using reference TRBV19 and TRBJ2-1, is DGGITQSPKYLFRKEGQNVTLSCEQNLNHDAMYWYRQDPGQGLRLIYYSQIVNDFQKGDIAEGYSVSREKKESFPLTVTSAQKNPTAFYLCATTQGARHNEQFFGPGTRLTVL.

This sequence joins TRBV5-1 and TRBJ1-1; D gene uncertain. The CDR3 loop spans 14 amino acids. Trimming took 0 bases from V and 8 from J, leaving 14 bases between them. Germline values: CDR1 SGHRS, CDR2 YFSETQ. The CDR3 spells CASSLDQLQSEAFF. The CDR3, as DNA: TGCGCCAGCAGCTTGGATCAGTTACAATCAGAAGCTTTCTTT.

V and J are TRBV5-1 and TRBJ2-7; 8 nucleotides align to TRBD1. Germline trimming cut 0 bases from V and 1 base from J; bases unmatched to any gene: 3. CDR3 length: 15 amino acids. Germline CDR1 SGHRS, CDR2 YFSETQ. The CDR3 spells CASSLATGVSYEQYF. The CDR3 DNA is TGCGCCAGCAGCTTGGCGACAGGGGTTTCCTACGAGCAGTACTTC.

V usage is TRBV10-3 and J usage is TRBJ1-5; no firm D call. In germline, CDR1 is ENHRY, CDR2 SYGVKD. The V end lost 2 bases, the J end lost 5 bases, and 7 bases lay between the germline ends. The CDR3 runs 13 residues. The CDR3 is CAISERVDQPQHF. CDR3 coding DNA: TGTGCCATCAGTGAGAGGGTCGATCAGCCCCAGCATTTT.

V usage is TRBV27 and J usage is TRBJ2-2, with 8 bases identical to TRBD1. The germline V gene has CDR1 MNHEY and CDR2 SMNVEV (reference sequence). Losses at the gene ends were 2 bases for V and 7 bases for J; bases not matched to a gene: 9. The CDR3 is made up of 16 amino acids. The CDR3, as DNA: TGTGCCAGCAGTTTAGGGCACAGGGGGTTGGACGGGGAGCTGTTTTTT. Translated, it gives CASSLGHRGLDGELFF.

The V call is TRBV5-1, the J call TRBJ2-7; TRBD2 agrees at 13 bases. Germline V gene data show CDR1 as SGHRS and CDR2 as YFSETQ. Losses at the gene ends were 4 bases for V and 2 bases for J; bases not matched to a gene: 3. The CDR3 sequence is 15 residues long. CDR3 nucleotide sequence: TGCGCCAGCAGCATAGGACTAGCGGGAGCCTACGAGCAGTACTTC. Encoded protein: CASSIGLAGAYEQYF.

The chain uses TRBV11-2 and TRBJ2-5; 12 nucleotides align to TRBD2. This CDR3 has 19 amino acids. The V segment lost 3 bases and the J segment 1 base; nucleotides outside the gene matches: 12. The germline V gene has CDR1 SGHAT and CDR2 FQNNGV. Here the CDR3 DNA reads TGTGCCAGCAGCTTCCACCCCGGACTAGCGGGGCTCCTCCAAGAGACCCAGTACTTC. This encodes CASSFHPGLAGLLQETQYF.

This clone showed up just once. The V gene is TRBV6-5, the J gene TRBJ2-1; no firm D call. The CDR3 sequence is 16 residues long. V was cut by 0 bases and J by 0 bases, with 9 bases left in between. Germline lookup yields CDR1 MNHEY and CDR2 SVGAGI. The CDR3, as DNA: TGTGCCAGCAGTTACTCCGAGGTGAGCTCCTACAATGAGCAGTTCTTC. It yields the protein CASSYSEVSSYNEQFF.

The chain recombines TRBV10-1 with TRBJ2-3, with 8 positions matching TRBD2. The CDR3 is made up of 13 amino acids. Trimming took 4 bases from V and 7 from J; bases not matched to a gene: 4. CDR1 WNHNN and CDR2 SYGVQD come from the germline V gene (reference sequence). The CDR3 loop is CASSAGGPNTQYF. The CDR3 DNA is TGCGCCAGCAGTGCGGGAGGGCCGAATACGCAGTATTTT.

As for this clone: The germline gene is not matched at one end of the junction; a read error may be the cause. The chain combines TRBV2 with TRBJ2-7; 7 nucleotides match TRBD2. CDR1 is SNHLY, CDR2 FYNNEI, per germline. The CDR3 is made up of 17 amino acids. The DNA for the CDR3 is TGTGCCAGCAGGGGCTCGCGGGGGAGCCCCACCTCCTCCGAGCAGTACTTC. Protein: CASRGSRGSPTSSEQYF.

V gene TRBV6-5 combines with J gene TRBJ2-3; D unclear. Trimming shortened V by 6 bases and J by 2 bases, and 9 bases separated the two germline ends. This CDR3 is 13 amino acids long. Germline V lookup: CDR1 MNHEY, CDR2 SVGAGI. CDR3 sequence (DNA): TGTGCCAGCAGACGGGCGCACACAGATACGCAGTATTTT. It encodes CASRRAHTDTQYF.

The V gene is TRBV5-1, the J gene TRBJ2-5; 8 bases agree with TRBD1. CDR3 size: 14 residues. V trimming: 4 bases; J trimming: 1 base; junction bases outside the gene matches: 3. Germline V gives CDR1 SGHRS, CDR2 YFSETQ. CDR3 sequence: CASSKGQVQETQYF. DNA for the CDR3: TGCGCCAGCAGCAAGGGACAGGTCCAAGAGACCCAGTACTTC.

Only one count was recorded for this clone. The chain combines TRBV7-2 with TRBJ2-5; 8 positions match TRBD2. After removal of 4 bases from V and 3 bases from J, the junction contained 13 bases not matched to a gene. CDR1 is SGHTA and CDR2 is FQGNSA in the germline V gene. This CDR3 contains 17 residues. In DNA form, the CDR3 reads TGTGCCAGCAGCTCCACCCCCACTAGCGGCCAAAAAGAGACCCAGTACTTC. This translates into CASSSTPTSGQKETQYF.

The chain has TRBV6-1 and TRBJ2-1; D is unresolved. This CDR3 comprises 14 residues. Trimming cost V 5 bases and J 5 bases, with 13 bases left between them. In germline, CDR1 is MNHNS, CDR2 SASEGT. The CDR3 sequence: CASSRNSVNNEQFF. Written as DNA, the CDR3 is TGTGCCAGCAGTCGGAACTCAGTGAACAATGAGCAGTTCTTC.

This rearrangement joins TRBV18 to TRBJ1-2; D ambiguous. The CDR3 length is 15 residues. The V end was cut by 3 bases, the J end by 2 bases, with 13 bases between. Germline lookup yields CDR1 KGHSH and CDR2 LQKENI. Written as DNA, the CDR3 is TGTGCCAGCTCACCTTCTGGGGAGATCAACTATGGCTACACCTTC. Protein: CASSPSGEINYGYTF.

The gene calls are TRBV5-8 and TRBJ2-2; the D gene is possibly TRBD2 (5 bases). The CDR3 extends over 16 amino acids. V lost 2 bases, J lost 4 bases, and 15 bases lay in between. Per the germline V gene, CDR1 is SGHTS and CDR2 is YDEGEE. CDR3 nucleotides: TGTGCCAGCAGCTTCCTTCGCGGGTCCCTCACCGGGGAGCTGTTTTTT. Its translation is CASSFLRGSLTGELFF. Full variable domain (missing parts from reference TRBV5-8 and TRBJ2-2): EAGVTQSPTHLIKTRGQQATLRCSPISGHTSVYWYQQALGLGLQFLLWYDEGEERNRGNFPPRFSGRQFPNYSSELNVNALELEDSALYLCASSFLRGSLTGELFFGEGSRLTVL.

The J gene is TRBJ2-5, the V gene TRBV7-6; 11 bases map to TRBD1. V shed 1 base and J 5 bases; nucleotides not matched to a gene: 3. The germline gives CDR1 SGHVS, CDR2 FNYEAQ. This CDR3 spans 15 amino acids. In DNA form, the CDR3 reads TGTGCCAGCAGCTTAGGGACAGGGGGCGCCGAGACCCAGTACTTC. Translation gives CASSLGTGGAETQYF.